The next 12 T cell receptor beta chains were all read from a single sample in a study of T cell repertoires in cytomegalovirus infection (dated by TCRdb to between 2018 and 2021). Their recognized antigens are unknown. This specimen's treatment or condition label, interpreted: in vitro stimulation with specific CMV peptide epitopes to enrich CMV-specific T cells. The reads were generated on an Illumina HiSeq 1500. Starting from the raw public reads, TCRdb applied fastp trimming at Q25, assembled clones with MiXCR and retained in-frame beta chains. Identical CDR3 protein sequences are pooled into one entry, listed with their most common genes and DNA. The sample table records about 310,000 distinct CDR3 sequences; around 25% of these occur just once. The top ten clones comprise 13% of the sample. Sequenced material: cultured PBMCs, taken from culture after CMV antigen stimulation. The receptors here all came from a human donor in good health (CMV status not recorded). Some clones in this sample may be carry-over from other donors' samples.

The chain carries TRBV7-9 and TRBJ2-7; tentative D call: TRBD1 (6 bases). CDR3 length equals 12 residues. The germline gives CDR1 SEHNR, CDR2 FQNEAQ (reference sequence). The CDR3 DNA reads TGTGCCAGCAGTTACCGGGACATAACGTTCGACGTC. This encodes CASSYRDITFDV.

Regarding this clonotype: A junction boundary mismatches the germline segment, possibly from a read error. This chain joins TRBV29-1 and TRBJ2-2, with D hard to call. CDR1 SQVTM and CDR2 ANQGSEA come from the germline V gene. This CDR3 is built from 14 residues. This chain's CDR3 is CSVGAQANTGELFF. The CDR3 bases are TGCAGCGTTGGAGCTCAGGCGAATACCGGGGAGCTGTTTTTT.

V usage is TRBV4-1 and J usage is TRBJ2-1; a weak D match, TRBD2 (6 bases). V lost 1 base, J lost 4 bases, and 17 bases lay in between. CDR3 length: 17 amino acids. Per the germline V gene, CDR1 is MGHRA and CDR2 is YSYEKL. CDR3 sequence reads: CASSQGPLADLYNEQFF. CDR3 DNA sequence: TGCGCCAGCAGCCAAGGCCCACTAGCCGACCTTTACAATGAGCAGTTCTTC.

This clonotype was picked up a small number of times. The chain recombines TRBV6-5 with TRBJ2-7; TRBD2 is a possible D gene (5 bases). The germline CDR1 and CDR2 sequences are MNHEY and SVGAGI. CDR3 length equals 13 residues. V was shortened by 0 bases and J by 7 bases, with 10 bases between the two germline ends. In DNA form, the CDR3 reads TGTGCCAGCAGTTACTCTCGGGGTTGGGAGCAGTACTTC. This codes for CASSYSRGWEQYF.

This clonotype was seen more than once but under ten times. This chain connects TRBV20-1 to TRBJ2-1; D is ambiguous. V shed 1 base and J shed 0 bases, with 13 bases lying between them. The length of the CDR3 is 16 residues. CDR1 and CDR2 (germline): DFQATT, SNEGSKA (reference sequence). The DNA of the CDR3 is TGCAGTGCTAGAGTCGTTGCCCCGAGCTCCTACAATGAGCAGTTCTTC. This sequence encodes CSARVVAPSSYNEQFF.

About this clonotype: This may come from a read error, since a much larger clone is one base off. The CDR3 ends on some other residue instead of the conserved phenylalanine or tryptophan, so this is likely a read error. The chain employs TRBV7-2 and TRBJ2-7; D is ambiguous. The CDR3 totals 14 residues. Germline V lookup: CDR1 SGHTA, CDR2 FQGNSA. The V end was cut by 5 bases, the J end by 5 bases, with 16 bases between. The CDR3 region has the DNA TGTGCCAGCAGCGCCACCCGAGGTTACGACGAGCAGTACCTC. Its protein is CASSATRGYDEQYL.

This clonotype was counted only a few times. The gene calls are TRBV20-1 and TRBJ2-3; 8 bases fit TRBD2. Losses at the gene ends were 5 bases for V and 2 bases for J; bases not matched to a gene: 15. The CDR3 runs to 17 residues. Germline CDR1 is DFQATT and CDR2 is SNEGSKA (reference sequence). The CDR3 sequence is CSALGTRAPPHTDTQYF. The CDR3 DNA sequence: TGCAGTGCTCTCGGGACTAGGGCCCCACCACACACAGATACGCAGTATTTT.

The J gene is TRBJ2-3, the V gene TRBV29-1, with unresolved D. The CDR3 runs to 15 residues. The V gene lost 7 bases and the J gene lost 0 bases, with 17 bases spanning the gap. Per the germline V gene, CDR1 is SQVTM and CDR2 is ANQGSEA. CDR3 DNA: TGCAGCGGGATCGGTTGGGGAACTAGCACAGATACGCAGTATTTT. This sequence encodes CSGIGWGTSTDTQYF.

This clonotype turned up a few times. This rearrangement joins TRBV20-1 to TRBJ1-5, with TRBD1 as a possible D gene (6 bases). This CDR3 has 12 amino acids. Trimming stripped 5 bases from V and 4 bases from J, with 9 bases between. Germline CDR1 DFQATT, CDR2 SNEGSKA (reference sequence). CDR3 sequence: CSAVTGNQPQHF. In nucleotides, the CDR3 is TGCAGTGCTGTTACAGGGAATCAGCCCCAGCATTTT.

Notes on this clonotype: With a much larger clone just one base away, this may be a read error. The CDR3 bases are TGTGCCAGCACCCCCTTTGTGGATACGCAGTATTTT. Its translation: CASTPFVDTQYF. The chain links TRBV7-2 to TRBJ2-3; D uncertain. Per germline, CDR1 SGHTA and CDR2 FQGNSA. Trimming cost V 7 bases and J 6 bases, with 11 bases left between them. The CDR3 is 12 residues long.

This clonotype came up a few times. The rearrangement uses TRBV7-7 and TRBJ2-1; D may be TRBD2 (6 bases). Germline-derived CDR1 and CDR2 are SSHAT and FNYEAQ (reference sequence). CDR3 size: 12 residues. Trimming removed 5 bases at V and 9 bases at J, with 11 bases between. The CDR3 is CASSGGVGEQFF. As DNA, the CDR3 is TGTGCCAGCAGCGGAGGGGTGGGTGAGCAGTTCTTC.

This clonotype occurred a few times. CDR3 coding DNA: TGTGCCAGCAGTTTCCGACCCCGGGGGCCCCAGCATTTT. It codes for CASSFRPRGPQHF. The V call is TRBV12-3 or TRBV12-4, the J call TRBJ1-5, with unresolved D. This CDR3 has 13 residues. The V gene lost 3 bases and the J gene lost 9 bases, with 12 bases spanning the gap.